This paragraph covers one TCR beta chain sequence. These data originate in a study of blood T cell repertoires in COVID-19. On the study more broadly: Italy, Spain and the United States were the sources of the convalescent and acute COVID-19 samples. The analysed material was cDNA or gDNA that came from T cells, B-cell-depleted T cells, or PBMCs.

Authors' data handling: The assay estimated nucleated cells by amplifying reference gene primers. Sequencing was performed with immunoSEQ multiplex PCR; in TCRdb, only in-frame clones are kept and a portion is missing. The V and J calls and clone size were taken over from that table, and D and trimming were inferred from the DNA. In the table there are about 120,000 clones, more than 75% of which are singletons. The sequence came from a man in his fifties or sixties with acute or convalescent COVID-19. The sample consisted of peripheral blood.

CDR3 sequence reads: CATSREGRPGGLTDTQYF. In nucleotides, the CDR3 is TGTGCCACCAGCAGAGAAGGACGACCAGGGGGCCTGACAGATACGCAGTATTTT. The chain uses TRBV15 and TRBJ2-3, with 8 bases matching TRBD1. Trimming took 0 bases from V and 3 from J; bases not matched to a gene: 11. The CDR3 extends over 18 amino acids. The V gene's germline CDR1 is LNHNV and CDR2 YYDKDF (reference sequence).